This T cell receptor (beta chain) was captured by sequencing in a study of preoperative IRX-2 immunotherapy in early breast cancer. CDR3 length: 12 amino acids. The V and J ends lost 1 base and 2 bases respectively, with 6 bases between them. Germline V gene data show CDR1 as SQVTM and CDR2 as ANQGSEA. The repertoire was sequenced with immunoSEQ multiplex PCR; TCRdb's copy has only in-frame clones and lacks some. This sample has about 98,000 clones; approximately 90% occur once, and the top ten carry about 2%. The treatment: preoperative locoregional IRX-2 cytokine immunotherapy. This phase Ib study tested locoregional IRX-2 cytokine immunotherapy given before surgery.

This receptor was identified in a human donor with breast cancer. The chain has TRBV29-1 and TRBJ2-7; no firm D call. Sequencing was performed on tumor tissue, taken after IRX-2 immunotherapy. Here the CDR3 reads CSVEVRPYEQYF. For the CDR3, the DNA is TGCAGCGTTGAAGTCCGTCCCTACGAGCAGTACTTC.